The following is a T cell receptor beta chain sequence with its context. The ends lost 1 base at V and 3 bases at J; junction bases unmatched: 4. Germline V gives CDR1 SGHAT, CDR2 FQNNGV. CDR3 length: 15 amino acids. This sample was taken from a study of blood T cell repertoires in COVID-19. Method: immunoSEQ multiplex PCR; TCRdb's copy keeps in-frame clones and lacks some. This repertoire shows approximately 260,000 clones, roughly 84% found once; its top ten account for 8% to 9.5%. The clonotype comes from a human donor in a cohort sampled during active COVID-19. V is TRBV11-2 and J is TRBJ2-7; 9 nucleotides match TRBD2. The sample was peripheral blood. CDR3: CASSLGSGSLYEQYF. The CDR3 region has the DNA TGTGCCAGCAGCTTAGGTAGCGGGAGTCTCTACGAGCAGTACTTC.